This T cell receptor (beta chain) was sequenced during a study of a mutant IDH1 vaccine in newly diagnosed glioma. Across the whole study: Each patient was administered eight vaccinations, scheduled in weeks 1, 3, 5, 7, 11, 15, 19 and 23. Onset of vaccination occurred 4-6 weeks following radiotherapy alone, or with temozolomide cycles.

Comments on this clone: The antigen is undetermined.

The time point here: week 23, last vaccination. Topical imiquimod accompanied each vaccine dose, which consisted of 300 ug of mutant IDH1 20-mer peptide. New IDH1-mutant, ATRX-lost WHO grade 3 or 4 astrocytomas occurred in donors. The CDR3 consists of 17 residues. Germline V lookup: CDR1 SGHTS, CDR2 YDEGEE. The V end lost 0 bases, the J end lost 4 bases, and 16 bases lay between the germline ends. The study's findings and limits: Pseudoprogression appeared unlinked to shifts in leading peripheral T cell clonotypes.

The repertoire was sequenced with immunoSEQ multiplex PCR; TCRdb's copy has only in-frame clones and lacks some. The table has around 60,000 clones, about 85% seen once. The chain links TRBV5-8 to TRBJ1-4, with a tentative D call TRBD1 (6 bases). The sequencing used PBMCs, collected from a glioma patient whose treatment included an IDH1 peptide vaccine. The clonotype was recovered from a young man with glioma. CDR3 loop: CASSLVIIQGFNEKLFF. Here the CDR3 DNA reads TGTGCCAGCAGCTTGGTCATCATTCAGGGGTTTAATGAAAAACTGTTTTTT.